These 31 T cell receptor beta chains share one sample of origin, sequenced in a study of shared clonotypes between healthy human individuals. Some clones are missing from TCRdb's copy, which holds only in-frame ones; the method was immunoSEQ multiplex PCR. Of 2 million to 2.5 million clones listed, 95% are singletons. Source material: naive CD4+ T cells sorted from blood. Subset of the sample: CD45RA+ positively selected. The receptors were gathered from a man between 18 and 35 years old in good health.

The DNA for the CDR3 is TGTGCCAGCAGCGTTGGGACGGCTGGATTCTCTGGAAACACCATATATTTT. Protein product: CASSVGTAGFSGNTIYF. The rearrangement links TRBV5-5 to TRBJ1-3; D is possibly TRBD1 (5 bases). Germline CDR1 reads SGHKS; CDR2 reads YYEKEE (reference sequence). Between the trimmed V and J ends, which lost 4 bases and 0 bases, there was a span of 17 bases. This CDR3 comprises 17 residues.

Points on this clone: Other nucleotide sequences from this sample produce the same CDR3. This chain links TRBV7-8 with TRBJ1-1, with a weak D call TRBD1 (5 bases). The length of the CDR3 is 13 residues. The V end was cut by 2 bases, the J end by 5 bases, with 9 bases between. Germline V gene data show CDR1 as SGHVS and CDR2 as FQNEAQ. CDR3 residues: CASSLQGGTEAFF. CDR3 nucleotides: TGTGCCAGCAGCTTACAGGGTGGTACTGAAGCTTTCTTT.

V is TRBV7-2 and J is TRBJ2-3, with 12 positions matching TRBD1. V gave up 5 bases and J gave up 6 bases; unmatched junction bases: 6. Germline lookup yields CDR1 SGHTA and CDR2 FQGNSA. The CDR3 loop spans 15 amino acids. DNA for the CDR3: TGTGCCAGCAGCGCGGGGACAGGGGGCTTGGATACGCAGTATTTT. Its protein product is CASSAGTGGLDTQYF.

Turning to this clone: Other nucleotide sequences in the sample specify the same CDR3. The chain combines TRBV6-4 with TRBJ2-3; D call uncertain. V was pared by 2 bases and J by 2 bases, with 5 bases between. CDR3 length equals 13 residues. Germline values: CDR1 MRHNA, CDR2 SNTAGT. This CDR3 reads CASSDGSTDTQYF. In DNA form, the CDR3 reads TGTGCCAGCAGTGACGGGTCCACAGATACGCAGTATTTT.

The chain is built from TRBV7-2 and TRBJ1-4; 7 bases are shared with TRBD1. V trimming: 4 bases; J trimming: 0 bases; junction bases outside the gene matches: 8. Germline CDR1 SGHTA, CDR2 FQGNSA. This CDR3 spans 17 amino acids. CDR3 amino acids: CASSYALDRATNEKLFF. For the CDR3, the DNA is TGTGCCAGCAGCTACGCGCTTGACAGGGCAACTAATGAAAAACTGTTTTTT.

V and J are TRBV7-2 and TRBJ1-1; D gene uncertain. This CDR3 comprises 14 residues. CDR1 is SGHTA, CDR2 FQGNSA, per germline. V lost 1 base to trimming and J lost 1 base, with 7 bases between them. CDR3 in amino acids: CASSLVQPNTEAFF. The CDR3 region has the DNA TGTGCCAGCAGCTTAGTACAGCCGAACACTGAAGCTTTCTTT.

The chain couples TRBV7-9 to TRBJ2-3; D might be TRBD2 (6 bases). CDR3 length: 15 residues. Germline V gene sequence: CDR1 SEHNR, CDR2 FQNEAQ (reference sequence). V was shortened by 5 bases and J by 0 bases, with 12 bases between the two germline ends. CDR3 sequence (DNA): TGTGCCAGCAGCCCCGGGGGTTTCAGCACAGATACGCAGTATTTT. Translating it yields CASSPGGFSTDTQYF.

The chain couples TRBV10-1 to TRBJ2-6; possibly TRBD1 or TRBD2 for D (5 bases each). Per the germline V gene, CDR1 is WNHNN and CDR2 is SYGVQD (reference sequence). V was trimmed by 5 bases and J by 4 bases, leaving 21 bases between them. The CDR3 runs to 18 residues. The CDR3 spells CASSTSRDGGRGANVLTF. CDR3 DNA: TGCGCCAGCAGTACCTCACGGGACGGCGGGCGAGGGGCCAACGTCCTGACTTTC.

The chain recombines TRBV6-6 with TRBJ2-7, with a possible D match to TRBD1 (6 bases). The CDR3 length is 13 residues. Germline V gives CDR1 MNHNY, CDR2 SVGAGI (reference sequence). The V and J ends lost 0 bases and 4 bases respectively, with 7 bases between them. CDR3 loop: CASSYSDRYEQYF. The CDR3 DNA reads as TGTGCCAGCAGTTACTCTGACAGGTACGAGCAGTACTTC.

V gene TRBV10-3 combines with J gene TRBJ2-1; unclear D gene. The CDR3 extends over 14 amino acids. Between the trimmed V and J ends, which lost 4 bases and 8 bases, there was a span of 15 bases. Germline-derived CDR1 and CDR2 are ENHRY and SYGVKD. The CDR3 reads CAISAVGKGDEQFF. DNA of the CDR3: TGTGCCATCAGTGCTGTCGGTAAGGGCGATGAGCAGTTCTTC.

Of note for this clone: This sample includes further DNA sequences coding for the same CDR3. The V gene is TRBV7-2, the J gene TRBJ2-7; D gene uncertain. CDR1 SGHTA and CDR2 FQGNSA come from the germline V gene. Trimming cost V 1 base and J 2 bases, with 6 bases left between them. CDR3 length: 13 amino acids. This chain's CDR3 is CASSLGLAYEQYF. CDR3 in DNA: TGTGCCAGCAGCTTAGGATTAGCCTACGAGCAGTACTTC.

Details on this clone: Other nucleotide sequences from this sample produce the same CDR3. V gene TRBV5-1 combines with J gene TRBJ2-5; 7 bases are shared with TRBD2. The CDR3 totals 16 residues. Germline CDR1 SGHRS, CDR2 YFSETQ. The J segment lost 1 base and the V segment lost 0 bases, leaving 6 bases of the junction unmatched. In DNA, the CDR3 is TGCGCCAGCAGCTTGGGGTCTAGCGGTACCCAAGAGACCCAGTACTTC. It codes for CASSLGSSGTQETQYF.

The chain joins TRBV19 to TRBJ1-5, with 9 bases fitting TRBD1. V was pared by 6 bases and J by 6 bases, with 6 bases of the junction left unmatched. The germline V gene encodes CDR1 LNHDA and CDR2 SQIVND (reference sequence). The CDR3 runs 14 residues. The CDR3 coding sequence is TGTGCCAGTAGCCCCGGGACAGGGTTTCAGCCCCAGCATTTT. Translation: CASSPGTGFQPQHF. The full variable domain, rest sourced from reference TRBV19 and TRBJ1-5, is DGGITQSPKYLFRKEGQNVTLSCEQNLNHDAMYWYRQDPGQGLRLIYYSQIVNDFQKGDIAEGYSVSREKKESFPLTVTSAQKNPTAFYLCASSPGTGFQPQHFGDGTRLSIL.

The J gene is TRBJ1-6, the V gene TRBV7-2; TRBD1 might be the D (5 bases). Trimming took 2 bases from V and 5 from J, leaving 7 bases between them. This CDR3 spans 14 amino acids. Germline V lookup: CDR1 SGHTA, CDR2 FQGNSA. CDR3 region: CASSLRDDNSPLHF. The DNA for the CDR3 is TGTGCCAGCAGCTTAAGGGACGATAATTCACCCCTCCACTTT.

Here the CDR3 DNA reads TGTGCCAGCAGCCCATTCAGCACAGATACGCAGTATTTT. It encodes CASSPFSTDTQYF. The chain uses TRBV9 and TRBJ2-3; D call uncertain. CDR1 is SGDLS and CDR2 is YYNGEE in the germline V gene. The CDR3 is 13 amino acids. The V end lost 4 bases, the J end lost 0 bases, and 6 bases lay between the germline ends. The variable domain in full, completed from reference TRBV9 and TRBJ2-3, reads DSGVTQTPKHLITATGQRVTLRCSPRSGDLSVYWYQQSLDQGLQFLIQYYNGEERAKGNILERFSAQQFPDLHSELNLSSLELGDSALYFCASSPFSTDTQYFGPGTRLTVL.

The chain employs TRBV19 and TRBJ2-7; the match to TRBD1 covers 7 bases. V gave up 7 bases and J gave up 0 bases; unmatched junction bases: 9. CDR1 is LNHDA and CDR2 is SQIVND in the germline V gene (reference sequence). The CDR3 contains 15 residues. The CDR3 sequence is CASTPTWDSSYEQYF. As DNA, the CDR3 is TGTGCCAGTACTCCCACTTGGGACAGCTCCTACGAGCAGTACTTC.

The chain links TRBV30 to TRBJ2-7, with TRBD1 as a possible D gene (5 bases). The CDR3 has 13 amino acids. Per the germline V gene, CDR1 is GTSNPN and CDR2 is SVGIG (reference sequence). V was shortened by 3 bases and J by 6 bases, with 15 bases between the two germline ends. For the CDR3, the DNA is TGTGCCTGGAGCGCAGGGTCGGAGAGCGAGCAGTACTTC. It is translated as CAWSAGSESEQYF.

CDR3: CSVHFRDAKLAFF. The CDR3 bases are TGCAGCGTGCACTTCCGGGACGCTAAACTAGCTTTCTTT. The rearrangement links TRBV29-1 to TRBJ1-1; D is perhaps TRBD1 (5 bases). The V end was cut by 6 bases, the J end by 10 bases, with 21 bases between. The CDR3 is 13 amino acids. The germline CDR1 and CDR2 sequences are SQVTM and ANQGSEA.

The CDR3 DNA reads as TGTGCCAGTAGTCCCAGGGGTTCGGACTATGGCTACACCTTC. Translation gives CASSPRGSDYGYTF. The rearrangement joins TRBV19 to TRBJ1-2; weak D call: TRBD1 (6 bases). V dropped 5 bases and J dropped 3 bases, with 13 bases sitting between them. CDR1 is LNHDA and CDR2 is SQIVND in the germline V gene (reference sequence). The CDR3 has 14 residues.

The V call is TRBV11-2, the J call TRBJ2-7; D unresolved. Germline assignment: CDR1 SGHAT and CDR2 FQNNGV. The V end lost 3 bases, the J end lost 1 base, and 10 bases lay between the germline ends. There are 14 residues in the CDR3. CDR3 sequence reads: CASSFSKESYEQYF. The CDR3 DNA sequence: TGTGCCAGCAGCTTTTCTAAGGAATCCTACGAGCAGTACTTC.

Worth noting for this clone: An end of the junction differs from the germline gene, which may be a read error. The chain carries TRBV7-7 and TRBJ2-1; 7 positions match TRBD2. The CDR3 is 15 residues long. Germline V gene data show CDR1 as SSHAT and CDR2 as FNYEAQ (reference sequence). CDR3 protein: CASSLVPGGIDEQFF. CDR3 sequence (DNA): TGTGCTAGCAGCTTAGTTCCCGGGGGGATCGATGAGCAGTTCTTC.

Concerning this clone: The sample holds other DNA sequences that translate to the same CDR3. The chain employs TRBV5-1 and TRBJ2-3; 7 bases align to TRBD1. With 0 bases clipped from V and 0 bases from J, the junction kept 4 bases outside the gene matches. The V gene's germline CDR1 is SGHRS and CDR2 YFSETQ. This CDR3 is 16 amino acids long. The CDR3 coding sequence is TGCGCCAGCAGCTTGGTAGGGACAGCAAGCACAGATACGCAGTATTTT. Amino acid sequence: CASSLVGTASTDTQYF. Variable domain in full (rest from reference TRBV5-1 and TRBJ2-3): KAGVTQTPRYLIKTRGQQVTLSCSPISGHRSVSWYQQTPGQGLQFLFEYFSETQRNKGNFPGRFSGRQFSNSRSEMNVSTLELGDSALYLCASSLVGTASTDTQYFGPGTRLTVL.

The chain is built from TRBV6-1 and TRBJ2-7, with 14 bases aligning to TRBD2. Losses at the gene ends were 7 bases for V and 4 bases for J; bases not matched to a gene: 3. The germline V gene encodes CDR1 MNHNS and CDR2 SASEGT. The CDR3 has 14 amino acids. The CDR3 nucleotides read TGTGCCAGCACCCGACTAGCGGGAGGGTACGAGCAGTACTTC. The encoded protein is CASTRLAGGYEQYF.

The V gene is TRBV6-5, the J gene TRBJ2-7; 11 bases agree with TRBD1. The CDR3 length is 15 residues. The V gene end was trimmed by 7 bases and the J gene end by 4 bases; junction bases not matched to a gene: 9. The germline CDR1 and CDR2 sequences are MNHEY and SVGAGI. The CDR3 region is CASTPRTGGWYEQYF. The CDR3, as DNA: TGTGCCAGCACCCCCAGGACAGGGGGCTGGTACGAGCAGTACTTC.

The chain employs TRBV4-3 and TRBJ2-7, with D perhaps matching TRBD1 (6 bases). The CDR3 is 13 amino acids. The V and J ends lost 0 bases and 9 bases respectively, with 12 bases between them. CDR1 and CDR2 (germline): LGHNA, YSLEER. CDR3 loop: CASSQEGNRAQYF. In DNA form, the CDR3 reads TGCGCCAGCAGCCAAGAGGGTAACAGGGCGCAGTACTTC.

CDR3 nucleotides: TGTGCCACCTCGGGTGCAGGGCAGTCTCTCTCCTACGAGCAGTACTTC. Amino acids: CATSGAGQSLSYEQYF. The gene calls are TRBV28 and TRBJ2-7, with D possibly matching TRBD1 (5 bases). Deletions cut 10 bases from V and 0 bases from J, with 22 bases between. Per germline, CDR1 MDHEN and CDR2 SYDVKM. The CDR3 has 16 amino acids.

This clone was recorded once. This chain uses TRBV11-2 with TRBJ1-2, with D uncertain. Germline CDR1 and CDR2: SGHAT and FQNNGV. V shed 0 bases and J shed 4 bases, with 9 bases lying between them. The length of the CDR3 is 14 residues. The CDR3 region is CASSLDGGLYGYTF. For the CDR3, the DNA is TGTGCCAGCAGCTTAGACGGCGGACTCTATGGCTACACCTTC.

The rearrangement uses TRBV6-5 and TRBJ2-1, with TRBD2 matching over 13 bases. The CDR3 is made up of 14 amino acids. Germline V lookup: CDR1 MNHEY, CDR2 SVGAGI. The J segment lost 4 bases and the V segment lost 6 bases, leaving 0 bases of the junction unmatched. The CDR3 loop is CASRTSGGYNEQFF. As DNA, the CDR3 is TGTGCCAGCAGGACTAGCGGGGGGTACAATGAGCAGTTCTTC.

The chain links TRBV28 to TRBJ2-5; 9 bases are a match to TRBD1. The germline V gene has CDR1 MDHEN and CDR2 SYDVKM. There are 16 residues in the CDR3. After removal of 5 bases from V and 5 bases from J, the junction contained 12 bases not matched to a gene. CDR3 amino acids: CASSPSDRGEMETQYF. The CDR3 DNA sequence: TGTGCCAGCAGTCCATCAGACAGGGGGGAGATGGAGACCCAGTACTTC.

This chain joins TRBV10-3 and TRBJ2-2; D might be TRBD1 (5 bases). Trimming took off 6 bases at V and 10 bases at J, with 12 bases between the two ends. The CDR3 totals 12 residues. The germline CDR1 and CDR2 sequences are ENHRY and SYGVKD. CDR3 residues: CAISAGFEELFF. The CDR3 DNA sequence: TGTGCCATCAGCGCAGGGTTTGAGGAGCTGTTTTTT.

The gene calls are TRBV27 and TRBJ2-6; 7 bases line up with TRBD1. This CDR3 region has 17 residues. V gave up 3 bases and J gave up 2 bases; unmatched junction bases: 7. The germline gives CDR1 MNHEY, CDR2 SMNVEV (reference sequence). The CDR3 here is CASSFTGVGAGANVLTF. CDR3 coding DNA: TGTGCCAGCAGTTTTACAGGGGTAGGAGCTGGGGCCAACGTCCTGACTTTC.